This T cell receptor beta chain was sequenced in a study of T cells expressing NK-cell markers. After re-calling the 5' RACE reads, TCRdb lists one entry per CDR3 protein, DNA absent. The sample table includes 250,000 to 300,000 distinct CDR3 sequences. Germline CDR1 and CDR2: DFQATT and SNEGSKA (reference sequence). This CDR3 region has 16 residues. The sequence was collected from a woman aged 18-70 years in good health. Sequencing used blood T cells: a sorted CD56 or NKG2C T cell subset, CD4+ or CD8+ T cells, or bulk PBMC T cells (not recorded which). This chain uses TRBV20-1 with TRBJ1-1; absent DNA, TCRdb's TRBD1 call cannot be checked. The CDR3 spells CRATGGRIGVNTEAFF.